The 11 T cell receptor beta chains presented below share a single source sample, sequenced in a study of neurological immune-mediated disorders. TCRdb reanalysed the 5' RACE reads using MiXCR and keeps one entry per CDR3 protein. Among roughly 19,000 distinct CDR3 sequences listed, about 15% were seen once. The sample taken for sequencing was PBMCs. The receptor source for this set is a female donor with HTLV-1-associated myelopathy (HAM/TSP).

This clonotype was recorded at least ten times. The chain joins TRBV29-1 to TRBJ2-3, with a weak D call TRBD1 (6 bases). CDR1 is SQVTM, CDR2 ANQGSEA, per germline. V was clipped by 8 bases and J by 2 bases, with 14 bases between them. This CDR3 is built from 13 residues. DNA of the CDR3: TGCAGCAACCTACAGGGTGTCACAGATACGCAGTATTTT. It specifies CSNLQGVTDTQYF.

Ten or more counts support this clonotype. V gene TRBV20-1 combines with J gene TRBJ2-3; weak D call: TRBD1 (5 bases). This CDR3 region has 16 residues. V lost 6 bases and J 2 bases, leaving 21 bases between the germline ends. CDR1 is DFQATT and CDR2 is SNEGSKA in the germline V gene (reference sequence). DNA for the CDR3: TGCAGTGCCCCACAAATCGGGCAGGACAACACAGATACGCAGTATTTT. It codes for CSAPQIGQDNTDTQYF.

Many counts were recorded for this clonotype. This rearrangement joins TRBV27 to TRBJ2-7, with D tentatively TRBD1 or TRBD2 (6 bases each). Germline V gene lookup returns CDR1 MNHEY and CDR2 SMNVEV (reference sequence). V lost 3 bases and J 2 bases, leaving 14 bases between the germline ends. CDR3 size: 15 residues. The CDR3: CASSLGGRDPYEQYF. CDR3 DNA: TGTGCCAGCAGTTTGGGGGGCCGGGACCCCTACGAGCAGTACTTC.

This clonotype came up many times. The chain recombines TRBV20-1 with TRBJ1-1; 7 positions match TRBD1. Losses at the gene ends were 0 bases for V and 4 bases for J; bases not matched to a gene: 5. The germline CDR1 and CDR2 sequences are DFQATT and SNEGSKA (reference sequence). The CDR3 runs to 14 residues. In nucleotides, the CDR3 is TGCAGTGCTAGAGATTTTGACAGGGTCACTGAAGCTTTCTTT. Translating it yields CSARDFDRVTEAFF.

The rearrangement uses TRBV2 and TRBJ2-7; 9 bases align to TRBD1. J gave up 7 bases and V 4 bases, and 11 bases lay outside the gene matches. The germline gives CDR1 SNHLY, CDR2 FYNNEI. There are 15 residues in the CDR3. The CDR3 loop reads CASSGGGQGGREQYF. In nucleotides, the CDR3 is TGTGCCAGCAGTGGAGGGGGACAGGGAGGTAGGGAGCAGTACTTC.

The sample holds many counts of this clonotype. The V gene is TRBV9, the J gene TRBJ1-2, with D uncertain. CDR1 is SGDLS, CDR2 YYNGEE, per germline. This CDR3 has 14 residues. V gave up 1 base and J gave up 3 bases, with 10 bases separating them. The CDR3 loop is CASSVSAEDYGYTF. The CDR3 bases are TGTGCCAGCAGCGTATCTGCTGAAGACTATGGCTACACCTTC.

This clonotype was detected ten times or more. The rearrangement links TRBV27 to TRBJ2-2; 9 bases are shared with TRBD2. Per the germline V gene, CDR1 is MNHEY and CDR2 is SMNVEV (reference sequence). The V gene end was trimmed by 2 bases and the J gene end by 6 bases; junction bases not matched to a gene: 1. The CDR3 has 14 amino acids. CDR3 sequence: CASSLAGGPGELFF. The CDR3 nucleotides are TGTGCCAGCAGTTTAGCGGGGGGGCCCGGGGAGCTGTTTTTT.

This clonotype was recorded at least ten times. The chain couples TRBV20-1 to TRBJ1-1, with unresolved D. This CDR3 spans 15 amino acids. The germline V gene encodes CDR1 DFQATT and CDR2 SNEGSKA (reference sequence). V gave up 7 bases and J gave up 3 bases, with 21 bases separating them. CDR3 bases: TGCAGTGTTCGCGATCCGGGAACTCTGGACACTGAAGCTTTCTTT. Residues: CSVRDPGTLDTEAFF.

This clonotype was detected ten times or more. V is TRBV10-3 and J is TRBJ2-1, with 12 bases identical to TRBD2. Losses at the gene ends were 4 bases for V and 2 bases for J; bases not matched to a gene: 3. CDR3 size: 16 residues. Germline CDR1 reads ENHRY; CDR2 reads SYGVKD. The CDR3 DNA sequence: TGTGCCATCAGTGGGTCTAGCGGGGGGGCCTACAATGAGCAGTTCTTC. Its translation is CAISGSSGGAYNEQFF.

This clonotype was recorded at least ten times. V is TRBV20-1 and J is TRBJ1-5, with D perhaps TRBD1 (5 bases). This CDR3 is 14 amino acids long. Looked up from germline, CDR1 is DFQATT and CDR2 is SNEGSKA (reference sequence). V was cut by 8 bases and J by 1 base, with 15 bases left in between. CDR3 sequence reads: CSFNGGGSNQPQHF. CDR3 bases: TGCAGTTTCAACGGGGGGGGGAGCAATCAGCCCCAGCATTTT.

This clonotype was seen at least ten times. This chain links TRBV20-1 with TRBJ1-1; D unresolved. CDR1 is DFQATT and CDR2 is SNEGSKA in the germline V gene (reference sequence). This CDR3 spans 11 amino acids. Trimming stripped 1 base from V and 10 bases from J, with 10 bases between. DNA of the CDR3: TGCAGTGCTAGAGGTCAGCCGGCAGCTTTCTTT. Protein product: CSARGQPAAFF.